These 32 T cell receptor beta chains came from one sample sequenced in a study of coeliac disease. Sequencing used immunoSEQ multiplex PCR; TCRdb keeps in-frame clones, though not all of them. The data show approximately 3,800 clones, with 60% to 65% seen just once and 23% held by the top ten. Material for sequencing was lymphocytes from the gut lamina propria. These receptors were obtained from a woman in her 30s without celiac disease.

The V gene is TRBV10-2, the J gene TRBJ2-1; 12 nucleotides agree with TRBD2. This CDR3 comprises 19 residues. J lost 3 bases, V lost 0 bases, and 9 bases had no gene match. CDR1 WSHSY and CDR2 SAAADI come from the germline V gene. CDR3 nucleotide sequence: TGCGCCAGCAGTGAGTCGAGCCGTCTAGCGGGGGGGGACTACAATGAGCAGTTCTTC. Translating gives CASSESSRLAGGDYNEQFF.

This sequence joins TRBV2 and TRBJ2-3, with unresolved D. The V gene's germline CDR1 is SNHLY and CDR2 FYNNEI. Trimming took 1 base from V and 5 from J, leaving 4 bases between them. The CDR3 has 12 residues. In nucleotides, the CDR3 is TGTGCCAGCAGTGAAGGTATAGATACGCAGTATTTT. It encodes CASSEGIDTQYF.

The V gene is TRBV5-1, the J gene TRBJ2-2, with a possible D match to TRBD1 (5 bases). This CDR3 is 14 amino acids long. The V gene lost 4 bases and the J gene lost 1 base, with 8 bases spanning the gap. Germline V gene sequence: CDR1 SGHRS, CDR2 YFSETQ. DNA of the CDR3: TGCGCCAGCAGCCAGGGATTGAACACCGGGGAGCTGTTTTTT. This gives the protein CASSQGLNTGELFF.

The chain couples TRBV11-2 to TRBJ2-1; possibly TRBD2 for D (6 bases). The CDR3 has 16 amino acids. The V and J ends lost 5 bases and 6 bases respectively, with 20 bases between them. Germline V gene lookup returns CDR1 SGHAT and CDR2 FQNNGV. CDR3 in DNA: TGTGCCAGCAGCCCCCCCGGGACTTGGATGGGCAATGAGCAGTTCTTC. It translates to CASSPPGTWMGNEQFF. Together with reference TRBV11-2 and TRBJ2-1, the CDR3 gives the full variable domain: EAGVAQSPRYKIIEKRQSVAFWCNPISGHATLYWYQQILGQGPKLLIQFQNNGVVDDSQLPKDRFSAERLKGVDSTLKIQPAKLEDSAVYLCASSPPGTWMGNEQFFGPGTRLTVL.

The chain joins TRBV6-1 to TRBJ2-5; 11 nucleotides line up with TRBD2. V lost 4 bases and J lost 2; bases outside the gene matches: 3. Germline values: CDR1 MNHNS, CDR2 SASEGT. The CDR3 is 15 residues long. CDR3 DNA: TGTGCCAGCAGTGTTGCTAGCGGGGGGCAAGAGACCCAGTACTTC. Translated, it gives CASSVASGGQETQYF.

CDR3 loop: CASSLSNPQGSETQYF. In DNA, the CDR3 is TGTGCCAGCAGCTTATCAAACCCCCAGGGATCGGAGACCCAGTACTTC. This sequence joins TRBV7-8 and TRBJ2-5, with D maybe TRBD1 (5 bases). The CDR3 is made up of 16 amino acids. V lost 2 bases and J 5 bases, leaving 18 bases between the germline ends. Germline loops: CDR1 SGHVS, CDR2 FQNEAQ. Full variable domain (outside the CDR3, taken from reference TRBV7-8 and TRBJ2-5): GAGVSQSPRYKVAKRGQDVALRCDPISGHVSLFWYQQALGQGPEFLTYFQNEAQLDKSGLPSDRFFAERPEGSVSTLKIQRTQQEDSAVYLCASSLSNPQGSETQYFGPGTRLLVL.

The rearrangement links TRBV7-9 to TRBJ1-1, with D perhaps matching TRBD1 (6 bases). This CDR3 is built from 18 residues. V was trimmed by 2 bases and J by 0 bases, leaving 19 bases between them. The germline V gene has CDR1 SEHNR and CDR2 FQNEAQ (reference sequence). The CDR3 coding sequence is TGTGCCAGCAGCTTATTAGGGGGATCGGGGCTCCTGAACACTGAAGCTTTCTTT. Amino acids: CASSLLGGSGLLNTEAFF.

Relative to its sample, this clone is medium-sized. The same CDR3 is also encoded by other DNA sequences in this sample. The chain couples TRBV15 to TRBJ1-5, with 8 bases fitting TRBD1. Per germline, CDR1 LNHNV and CDR2 YYDKDF (reference sequence). The CDR3 covers 15 residues. V trimming: 9 bases; J trimming: 1 base; junction bases outside the gene matches: 8. This CDR3 reads CATSGQGASNQPQHF. DNA for the CDR3: TGTGCCACTTCGGGTCAGGGGGCGAGCAATCAGCCCCAGCATTTT.

This chain joins TRBV6-1 and TRBJ2-1, with 7 bases aligning to TRBD1. Germline values: CDR1 MNHNS, CDR2 SASEGT. This CDR3 contains 15 residues. V trimming: 7 bases; J trimming: 10 bases; junction bases outside the gene matches: 16. The CDR3 here is CASTQETGHRGEQFF. The CDR3 DNA is TGTGCCAGCACCCAGGAGACAGGGCATCGGGGCGAGCAGTTCTTC.

This clone ranks as medium-sized. This chain joins TRBV6-1 and TRBJ2-7; 7 positions agree with TRBD1. The CDR3 has 13 amino acids. V shed 5 bases, J shed 2 bases, and the junction held 3 bases outside the gene matches. Germline V gives CDR1 MNHNS, CDR2 SASEGT. The CDR3 region has the DNA TGTGCCAGCAGTCGGACAGGAGCCTACGAGCAGTACTTC. Amino acid sequence: CASSRTGAYEQYF.

Relative to its sample, this clone is large (0.1 to 1%). This chain links TRBV9 with TRBJ1-6; no clear D. Germline V gene lookup returns CDR1 SGDLS and CDR2 YYNGEE. The V gene lost 1 base and the J gene lost 8 bases, with 7 bases spanning the gap. The CDR3 is 13 residues long. The CDR3 here is CASSVYEDSPLHF. CDR3 DNA sequence: TGTGCCAGCAGCGTATACGAGGATTCACCCCTCCACTTT.

The genes are TRBV6-1 and TRBJ2-1; D is possibly TRBD2 (7 bases). The germline V gene has CDR1 MNHNS and CDR2 SASEGT. The CDR3 spans 17 residues. Deletions cut 2 bases from V and 0 bases from J, with 14 bases between. The CDR3 DNA follows: TGTGCCAGCAGTGAATTGGGGGGGGGCTTCTCCTACAATGAGCAGTTCTTC. The encoded protein is CASSELGGGFSYNEQFF.

This clone was seen only a few times. The V and J genes are TRBV5-1 and TRBJ2-2, with D maybe TRBD2 (6 bases). Trimming removed 5 bases at V and 1 base at J, with 12 bases between. CDR1 and CDR2 from the germline V gene are SGHRS and YFSETQ. The CDR3 is made up of 15 amino acids. CDR3 sequence reads: CASRGAAGNTGELFF. The DNA of the CDR3 is TGCGCCAGCAGGGGAGCAGCGGGGAACACCGGGGAGCTGTTTTTT.

This clone was detected a few times. The chain recombines TRBV5-1 with TRBJ1-2, with 12 bases that match TRBD1. The trim removed 4 bases at V and 7 bases at J, leaving 8 bases unmatched. Germline lookup yields CDR1 SGHRS and CDR2 YFSETQ. The CDR3 extends over 15 amino acids. CDR3 in amino acids: CASSPGSGQGAGYTF. For the CDR3, the DNA is TGCGCCAGCAGCCCGGGTTCGGGACAGGGGGCTGGCTACACCTTC.

A few counts support this clone. This sequence joins TRBV5-1 and TRBJ1-4, with D perhaps matching TRBD1 (6 bases). Germline lookup yields CDR1 SGHRS and CDR2 YFSETQ. This CDR3 is 15 amino acids long. The germline V and J ends were trimmed by 4 bases and 8 bases, with 18 bases remaining between them. CDR3 nucleotides: TGCGCCAGCAGCCTAGACAGGCGTGGTTCGGAAAAACTGTTTTTT. Translation: CASSLDRRGSEKLFF. The variable domain in full, with the rest retrieved from reference TRBV5-1 and TRBJ1-4, is KAGVTQTPRYLIKTRGQQVTLSCSPISGHRSVSWYQQTPGQGLQFLFEYFSETQRNKGNFPGRFSGRQFSNSRSEMNVSTLELGDSALYLCASSLDRRGSEKLFFGSGTQLSVL.

The V and J genes are TRBV11-3 and TRBJ2-7, with a weak D call TRBD1 (6 bases). The CDR3 totals 15 residues. V gave up 2 bases and J gave up 4 bases, with 15 bases separating them. Germline CDR1 SGHNT, CDR2 YENEEA. The CDR3 coding sequence is TGTGCCAGCAGCTTACATGGATCAGGGGCATACGAGCAGTACTTC. Amino acid sequence: CASSLHGSGAYEQYF.

The genes are TRBV18 and TRBJ1-5; D is perhaps TRBD1 (6 bases). Between the trimmed V and J ends, which lost 5 bases and 5 bases, there was a span of 16 bases. This CDR3 has 15 amino acids. CDR1 and CDR2 from the germline V gene are KGHSH and LQKENI. The CDR3 DNA is TGTGCCAGCTCAGGTGGACAGCTGAATGATCAGCCCCAGCATTTT. This translates into CASSGGQLNDQPQHF.

V gene TRBV11-2 combines with J gene TRBJ1-3, with a tentative D call TRBD1 (6 bases). This CDR3 has 14 amino acids. Germline V gene sequence: CDR1 SGHAT, CDR2 FQNNGV. The V and J ends lost 5 bases and 4 bases respectively, with 12 bases between them. CDR3: CASSPTGLGNTIYF. In nucleotides, the CDR3 is TGTGCCAGCAGCCCTACAGGGCTCGGAAACACCATATATTTT.

The rearrangement links TRBV28 to TRBJ1-5; 10 bases are shared with TRBD1. V shed 3 bases, J shed 6 bases, and the junction held 5 bases outside the gene matches. Germline CDR1 and CDR2: MDHEN and SYDVKM. CDR3 size: 15 residues. DNA of the CDR3: TGTGCCAGCAGTTTCGGGACAGGGGTCATTCAGCCCCAGCATTTT. Translating gives CASSFGTGVIQPQHF.

This clone was counted only a few times. The V gene is TRBV28, the J gene TRBJ1-6; D uncertain. The germline CDR1 and CDR2 sequences are MDHEN and SYDVKM. This CDR3 has 13 residues. V was cut by 2 bases and J by 7 bases, with 6 bases left in between. The CDR3 loop is CASSLIRNSPLHF. The CDR3 bases are TGTGCCAGCAGTTTAATCAGGAATTCACCCCTCCACTTT.

About this clone: This sequence is one base from a far larger clone and is likely a read error. V is TRBV4-2 and J is TRBJ1-1; D is perhaps TRBD1 (5 bases). The V end was cut by 1 base, the J end by 8 bases, with 14 bases between. The germline gives CDR1 LGHNA, CDR2 YNFKEQ. The CDR3 is made up of 14 amino acids. CDR3 protein: CASSQGGKGSEAFF. The CDR3 DNA reads as TGTGCCAGCAGCCAAGGGGGTAAGGGGTCGGAAGCTTTCTTT.

The chain links TRBV28 to TRBJ2-3; 14 bases line up with TRBD2. V trimming: 6 bases; J trimming: 5 bases; junction bases outside the gene matches: 7. The CDR3 has 16 amino acids. Per the germline V gene, CDR1 is MDHEN and CDR2 is SYDVKM. In nucleotides, the CDR3 is TGTGCCAGCAGCCTGGGACTAGCGGGGGATAAAGATACGCAGTATTTT. This codes for CASSLGLAGDKDTQYF. The full variable domain, with the rest looked up from reference TRBV28 and TRBJ2-3, is DVKVTQSSRYLVKRTGEKVFLECVQDMDHENMFWYRQDPGLGLRLIYFSYDVKMKEKGDIPEGYSVSREKKERFSLILESASTNQTSMYLCASSLGLAGDKDTQYFGPGTRLTVL.

V usage is TRBV2 and J usage is TRBJ2-7; D ambiguous. The V gene lost 6 bases and the J gene lost 3 bases, with 6 bases spanning the gap. This CDR3 comprises 11 residues. Looked up from germline, CDR1 is SNHLY and CDR2 is FYNNEI. CDR3 sequence reads: CASRLYYEQYF. CDR3 nucleotides: TGTGCCAGCAGATTGTACTACGAGCAGTACTTC.

This clone was seen once. A far larger clone is a single base away, which makes a read error likely. The same CDR3 arises from other DNA sequences in this sample as well. The genes are TRBV21-1 and TRBJ2-7; TRBD1 is the table's D call and was not checked against the DNA. TRBV21-1 is a known pseudogene. This CDR3 has 16 amino acids. CDR3 DNA: TGTGCCAGCAGCCAACGGCCGTGGGCAGTTTTCGTCGAGCAGTACTTC. Its protein is CASSQRPWAVFVEQYF.

This chain links TRBV5-4 with TRBJ2-5; 7 bases are shared with TRBD1. Germline CDR1 is SGHNT and CDR2 is YYREEE (reference sequence). After removal of 3 bases from V and 3 bases from J, the junction contained 2 bases not matched to a gene. The CDR3 is 13 amino acids. This CDR3 reads CASSSGTEETQYF. The CDR3 DNA is TGTGCCAGCAGCTCCGGGACAGAAGAGACCCAGTACTTC.

This clone has just a few counts. This chain joins TRBV11-1 and TRBJ2-1; D is undetermined. The CDR3 is 13 amino acids. V lost 4 bases and J lost 9, with 13 bases in between. Germline values: CDR1 SGHAT, CDR2 FQDESV (reference sequence). The CDR3 reads CASSSASYGEQFF. As DNA, the CDR3 is TGTGCCAGCAGCTCAGCTAGTTATGGTGAGCAGTTCTTC.

The genes are TRBV29-1 and TRBJ1-2, with D hard to call. V lost 0 bases, J lost 0 bases, and 8 bases lay in between. CDR1 and CDR2 from the germline V gene are SQVTM and ANQGSEA. The CDR3 loop spans 14 amino acids. CDR3 sequence: CSVEEYLANYGYTF. The DNA of the CDR3 is TGCAGCGTTGAAGAATATCTAGCTAACTATGGCTACACCTTC.

This chain connects TRBV7-3 to TRBJ2-2, with 12 bases that match TRBD2. The V and J ends lost 5 bases and 5 bases, in that order; junction bases with no gene match: 3. In germline, CDR1 is SGHTA, CDR2 FQGTGA. The CDR3 covers 15 residues. CDR3 region: CASSRTSGVTGELFF. The CDR3 DNA reads TGTGCCAGCAGCCGGACTAGCGGGGTTACCGGGGAGCTGTTTTTT. The complete variable domain, with remaining parts taken from reference TRBV7-3 and TRBJ2-2, reads GAGVSQTPSNKVTEKGKYVELRCDPISGHTALYWYRQSLGQGPEFLIYFQGTGAADDSGLPNDRFFAVRPEGSVSTLKIQRTERGDSAVYLCASSRTSGVTGELFFGEGSRLTVL.

V is TRBV28 and J is TRBJ1-5; 9 positions agree with TRBD1. The V and J ends lost 6 bases and 3 bases, in that order; junction bases with no gene match: 12. In germline, CDR1 is MDHEN, CDR2 SYDVKM. The CDR3 length is 17 residues. The CDR3: CASRKPTGGKVNQPQHF. The CDR3 DNA reads as TGTGCCAGCAGGAAACCGACAGGGGGTAAAGTCAATCAGCCCCAGCATTTT.

The chain joins TRBV28 to TRBJ2-3; TRBD1 agrees at 7 bases. The length of the CDR3 is 16 residues. V lost 4 bases, J lost 2 bases, and 9 bases stayed unmatched. Per the germline V gene, CDR1 is MDHEN and CDR2 is SYDVKM. CDR3 amino acids: CASSSLATGFTDTQYF. The DNA for the CDR3 is TGTGCCAGCAGTTCATTGGCGACAGGGTTCACAGATACGCAGTATTTT.

CDR3 sequence: CASATGIQNTGELFF. DNA of the CDR3: TGTGCCAGCGCTACAGGGATTCAGAACACCGGGGAGCTGTTTTTT. This sequence joins TRBV6-1 and TRBJ2-2; D is perhaps TRBD1 (6 bases). Germline assignment: CDR1 MNHNS and CDR2 SASEGT. CDR3 length: 15 amino acids. Trimming took 8 bases from V and 1 from J, leaving 14 bases between them.

This chain connects TRBV28 to TRBJ1-5; 8 positions match TRBD1. V lost 5 bases to trimming and J lost 6 bases; unmatched junction nucleotides: 15. Per the germline V gene, CDR1 is MDHEN and CDR2 is SYDVKM. This CDR3 is built from 17 residues. The CDR3 DNA reads TGTGCCAGCAGTATTACCCCGACCTACAGGGGGGGTCAGCCCCAGCATTTT. Translation gives CASSITPTYRGGQPQHF.